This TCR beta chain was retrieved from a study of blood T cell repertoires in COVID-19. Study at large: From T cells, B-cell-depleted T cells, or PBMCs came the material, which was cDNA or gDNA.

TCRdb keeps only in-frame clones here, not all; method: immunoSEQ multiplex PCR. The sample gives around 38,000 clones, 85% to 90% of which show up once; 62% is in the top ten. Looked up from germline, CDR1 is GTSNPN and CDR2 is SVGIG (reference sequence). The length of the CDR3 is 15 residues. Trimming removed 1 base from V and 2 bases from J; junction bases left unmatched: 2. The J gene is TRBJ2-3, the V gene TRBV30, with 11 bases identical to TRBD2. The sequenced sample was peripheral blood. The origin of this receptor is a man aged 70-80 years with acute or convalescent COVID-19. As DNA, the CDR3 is TGTGCCTGGAGTGGACTAGCGGGGATCACAGATACGCAGTATTTT. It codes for CAWSGLAGITDTQYF.